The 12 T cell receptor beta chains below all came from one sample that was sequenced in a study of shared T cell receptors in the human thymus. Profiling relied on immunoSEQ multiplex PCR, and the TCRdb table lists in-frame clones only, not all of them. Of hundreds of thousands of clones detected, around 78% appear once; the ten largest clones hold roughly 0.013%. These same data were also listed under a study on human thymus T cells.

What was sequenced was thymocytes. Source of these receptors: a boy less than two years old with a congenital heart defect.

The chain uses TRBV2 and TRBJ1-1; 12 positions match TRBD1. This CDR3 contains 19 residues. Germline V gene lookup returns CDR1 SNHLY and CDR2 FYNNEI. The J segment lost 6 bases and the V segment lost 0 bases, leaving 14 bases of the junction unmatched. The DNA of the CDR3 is TGTGCCAGCAGTGAAGCGCGCCCCGGGACAGGGGGCATTCTGGCTGAAGCTTTCTTT. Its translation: CASSEARPGTGGILAEAFF.

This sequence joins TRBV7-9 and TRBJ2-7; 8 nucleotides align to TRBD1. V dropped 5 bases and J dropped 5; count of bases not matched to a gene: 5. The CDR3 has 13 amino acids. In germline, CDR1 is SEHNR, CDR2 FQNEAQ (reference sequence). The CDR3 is CASSRTGFDEQYF. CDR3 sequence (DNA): TGTGCCAGCAGCCGGACAGGGTTTGACGAGCAGTACTTC. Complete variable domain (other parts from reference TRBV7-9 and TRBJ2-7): DTGVSQNPRHKITKRGQNVTFRCDPISEHNRLYWYRQTLGQGPEFLTYFQNEAQLEKSRLLSDRFSAERPKGSFSTLEIQRTEQGDSAMYLCASSRTGFDEQYFGPGTRLTVT.

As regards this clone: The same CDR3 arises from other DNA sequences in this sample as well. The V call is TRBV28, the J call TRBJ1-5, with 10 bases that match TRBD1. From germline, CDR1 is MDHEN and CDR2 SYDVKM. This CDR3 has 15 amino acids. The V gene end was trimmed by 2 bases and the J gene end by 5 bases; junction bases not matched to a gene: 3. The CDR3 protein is CASSLRDRGHQPQHF. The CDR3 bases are TGTGCCAGCAGTTTACGGGACAGGGGCCATCAGCCCCAGCATTTT.

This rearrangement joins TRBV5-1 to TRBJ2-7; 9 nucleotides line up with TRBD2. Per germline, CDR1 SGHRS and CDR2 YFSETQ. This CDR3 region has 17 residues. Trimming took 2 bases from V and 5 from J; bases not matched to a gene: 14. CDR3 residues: CASSFVAGEGEGHEQYF. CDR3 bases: TGCGCCAGCAGCTTTGTAGCGGGAGAGGGGGAAGGACACGAGCAGTACTTC.

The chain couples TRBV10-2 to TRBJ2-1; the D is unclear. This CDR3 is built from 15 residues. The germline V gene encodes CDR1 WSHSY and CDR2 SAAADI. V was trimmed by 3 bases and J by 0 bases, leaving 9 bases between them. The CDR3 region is CASSDGGYSYNEQFF. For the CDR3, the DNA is TGCGCCAGCAGTGACGGCGGTTACTCCTACAATGAGCAGTTCTTC.

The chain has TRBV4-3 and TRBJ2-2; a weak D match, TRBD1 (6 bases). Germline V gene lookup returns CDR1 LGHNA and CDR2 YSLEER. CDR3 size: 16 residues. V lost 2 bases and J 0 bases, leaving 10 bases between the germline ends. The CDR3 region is CASSQTQGSNTGELFF. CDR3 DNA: TGCGCCAGCAGCCAAACCCAGGGGTCGAACACCGGGGAGCTGTTTTTT.

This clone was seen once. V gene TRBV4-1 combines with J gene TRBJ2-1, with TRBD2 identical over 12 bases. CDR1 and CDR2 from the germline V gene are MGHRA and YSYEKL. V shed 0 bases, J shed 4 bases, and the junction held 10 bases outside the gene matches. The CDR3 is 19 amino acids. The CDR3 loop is CASSQDRASGRAGYNEQFF. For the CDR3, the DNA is TGCGCCAGCAGCCAAGATCGGGCTAGCGGGAGGGCAGGGTACAATGAGCAGTTCTTC.

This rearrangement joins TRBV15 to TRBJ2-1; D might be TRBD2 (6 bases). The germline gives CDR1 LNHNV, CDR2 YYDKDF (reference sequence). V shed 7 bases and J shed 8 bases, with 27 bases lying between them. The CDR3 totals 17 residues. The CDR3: CATTPIYAVMGGDEQFF. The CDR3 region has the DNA TGTGCCACCACCCCGATCTATGCGGTCATGGGAGGAGATGAGCAGTTCTTC. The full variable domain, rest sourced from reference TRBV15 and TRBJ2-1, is DAMVIQNPRYQVTQFGKPVTLSCSQTLNHNVMYWYQQKSSQAPKLLFHYYDKDFNNEADTPDNFQSRRPNTSFCFLDIRSPGLGDTAMYLCATTPIYAVMGGDEQFFGPGTRLTVL.

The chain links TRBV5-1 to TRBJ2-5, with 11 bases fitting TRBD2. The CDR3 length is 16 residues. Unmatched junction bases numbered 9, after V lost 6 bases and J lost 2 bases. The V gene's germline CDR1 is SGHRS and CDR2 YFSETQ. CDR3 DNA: TGCGCCAGCATGATTTTGGGGACTAGCGGACAAGAGACCCAGTACTTC. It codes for CASMILGTSGQETQYF.

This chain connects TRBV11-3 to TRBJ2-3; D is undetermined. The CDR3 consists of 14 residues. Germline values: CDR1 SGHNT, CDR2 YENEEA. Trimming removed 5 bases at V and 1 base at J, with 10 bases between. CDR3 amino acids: CASSAAPRTDTQYF. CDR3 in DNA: TGTGCCAGCAGCGCGGCCCCCCGCACAGATACGCAGTATTTT.

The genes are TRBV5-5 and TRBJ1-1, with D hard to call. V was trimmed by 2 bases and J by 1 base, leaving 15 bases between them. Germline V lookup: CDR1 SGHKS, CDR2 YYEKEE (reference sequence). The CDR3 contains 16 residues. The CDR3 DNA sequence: TGTGCCAGCAGCTTCAGGTCTTTACAAGGGAACACTGAAGCTTTCTTT. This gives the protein CASSFRSLQGNTEAFF.

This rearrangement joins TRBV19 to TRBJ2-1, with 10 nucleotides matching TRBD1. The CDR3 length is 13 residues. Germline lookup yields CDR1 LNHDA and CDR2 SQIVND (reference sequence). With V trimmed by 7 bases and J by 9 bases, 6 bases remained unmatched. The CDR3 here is CASIGDRGVEQFF. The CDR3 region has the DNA TGTGCCAGTATTGGGGACAGGGGCGTTGAGCAGTTCTTC. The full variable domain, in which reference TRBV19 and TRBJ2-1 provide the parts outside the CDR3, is DGGITQSPKYLFRKEGQNVTLSCEQNLNHDAMYWYRQDPGQGLRLIYYSQIVNDFQKGDIAEGYSVSREKKESFPLTVTSAQKNPTAFYLCASIGDRGVEQFFGPGTRLTVL.